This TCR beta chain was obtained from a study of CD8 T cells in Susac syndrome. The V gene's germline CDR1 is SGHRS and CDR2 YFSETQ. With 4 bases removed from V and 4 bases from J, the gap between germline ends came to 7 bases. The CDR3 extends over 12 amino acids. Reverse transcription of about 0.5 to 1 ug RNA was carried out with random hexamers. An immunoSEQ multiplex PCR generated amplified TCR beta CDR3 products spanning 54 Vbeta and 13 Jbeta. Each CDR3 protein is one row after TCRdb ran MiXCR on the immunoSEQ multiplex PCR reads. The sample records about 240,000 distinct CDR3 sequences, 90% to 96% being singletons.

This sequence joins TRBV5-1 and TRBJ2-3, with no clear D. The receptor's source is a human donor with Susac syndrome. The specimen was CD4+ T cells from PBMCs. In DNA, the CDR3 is TGCGCCAGCAGCAAAAATTCAGATACGCAGTATTTT. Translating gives CASSKNSDTQYF.